The text below deals with one TCR beta chain. Sequencing was performed with immunoSEQ multiplex PCR; in TCRdb, only in-frame clones are kept and a portion is missing. This table holds 450,000 to 500,000 clones, more than 75% found once. The data belong to a study of shared clonotypes between healthy human individuals. Germline lookup yields CDR1 SNHLY and CDR2 FYNNEI. The CDR3 has 14 residues. Trimming at V came to 10 bases and at J to 5 bases, leaving 9 bases not matched to a gene. This rearrangement joins TRBV2 to TRBJ2-2; 8 bases match TRBD2. The source material was PBMCs. The receptor was derived from a middle-aged woman in good health. Some clones in this sample may be carry-over from other donors' samples. The CDR3 reads CATGGLGGTGELFF. CDR3 coding DNA: TGTGCCACCGGGGGACTAGGGGGGACCGGGGAGCTGTTTTTT.